The sequence of this TCR beta chain was determined in a study of long-term antiretroviral therapy in people with HIV. The wider study: Samples collected earliest predate the 2015 immediate-ART recommendation by about a decade. Study conclusions and caveats: Those clones which expanded before ART made up the dominant part of the repertoire at all time points.

Concerning this clone itself: Its antigen remains unknown.

Per donor, at least one pre-ART and at least two post-ART PBMC samples were obtained. In germline, CDR1 is WNHNN, CDR2 SYGVQD (reference sequence). The CDR3 runs 17 residues. Trimming took 2 bases from V and 1 from J, leaving 17 bases between them. Run at survey level, the immunoSEQ assay was version v3.0. Target depth was 40,000-50,000 T-cell genomes per sample. TCRdb keeps only in-frame clones here, not all; method: immunoSEQ multiplex PCR. This table has some 31,000 clones, almost 95% appearing once. This rearrangement joins TRBV10-1 to TRBJ1-1; D may be TRBD1 (5 bases). This sequence originates from a man aged 45-65 years with HIV. The starting material was unsorted PBMCs, obtained approximately 7.4 years after starting antiretroviral therapy. This chain's CDR3 is CASSEGYFEGTNTEAFF. The CDR3 nucleotides are TGCGCCAGCAGTGAGGGGTACTTTGAGGGGACGAACACTGAAGCTTTCTTT.